Presented here are 27 T cell receptor beta chains from one specimen sequenced in a study of identical twins. TCRdb processed the 5' RACE reads anew with MiXCR; each CDR3 protein has one entry. The sample has 550,000 to 800,000 distinct CDR3 sequences, roughly 6.6% seen once. This same sample was also taken into another study, of yellow fever vaccine responses in identical twins.

Sequences were obtained from PBMCs. These receptors were obtained from a woman aged 18-30 years in good health.

At least ten counts were recorded for this clonotype. This rearrangement joins TRBV12-3 or TRBV12-4 to TRBJ1-1; 7 bases match TRBD1. V gave up 8 bases and J gave up 6 bases; unmatched junction bases: 3. The CDR3 loop spans 11 amino acids. CDR3: CASLQGSEAFF. CDR3 bases: TGTGCCAGCTTACAGGGGTCTGAAGCTTTCTTT.

This clonotype was observed many times. The chain couples TRBV10-3 to TRBJ2-7; D possibly corresponds to TRBD1 (5 bases). This CDR3 is 12 amino acids long. The V gene's germline CDR1 is ENHRY and CDR2 SYGVKD. With 5 bases removed from V and 4 bases from J, the gap between germline ends came to 9 bases. The CDR3 sequence: CAISPQGYEQYF. CDR3 sequence (DNA): TGTGCCATCAGTCCTCAGGGATACGAGCAGTACTTC.

The chain joins TRBV7-9 to TRBJ1-5; D perhaps matches TRBD1 (6 bases). Germline V gene lookup returns CDR1 SEHNR and CDR2 FQNEAQ (reference sequence). This CDR3 is 14 amino acids long. Trimming left V 7 bases short and J 2 bases short, with 12 bases between. In DNA form, the CDR3 reads TGTGCCAGCACCCAGGGGCCGGGCAATCAGCCCCAGCATTTT. It specifies CASTQGPGNQPQHF.

The chain links TRBV5-5 to TRBJ2-7, with 7 bases aligning to TRBD2. This CDR3 region has 15 residues. The germline V gene encodes CDR1 SGHKS and CDR2 YYEKEE (reference sequence). V trimming: 2 bases; J trimming: 2 bases; junction bases outside the gene matches: 7. This CDR3 reads CASSFTSAAAYEQYF. Written as DNA, the CDR3 is TGTGCCAGCAGCTTTACTAGCGCGGCCGCCTACGAGCAGTACTTC.

This clonotype was recorded many times. The CDR3 loop reads CSVDGVNTGELFF. The CDR3 DNA reads as TGCAGCGTTGACGGTGTGAACACCGGGGAGCTGTTTTTT. V gene TRBV29-1 combines with J gene TRBJ2-2, with D uncertain. V was trimmed by 3 bases and J by 1 base, leaving 6 bases between them. Per germline, CDR1 SQVTM and CDR2 ANQGSEA. CDR3 size: 13 residues.

V is TRBV12-5 and J is TRBJ1-1; D is unresolved. Per germline, CDR1 LGHNT and CDR2 FRNRAP. CDR3 length: 16 amino acids. V was shortened by 1 base and J by 3 bases, with 15 bases between the two germline ends. The CDR3 DNA follows: TGTGCTAGTGGTTTGGGACACTTGTCGGACGACACTGAAGCTTTCTTT. Protein sequence: CASGLGHLSDDTEAFF.

This clonotype was observed a few times. For the CDR3, the DNA is TGTGCCAGCAGCGTTACCGGCTCCCATGAGCAGTTCTTC. It codes for CASSVTGSHEQFF. The V gene is TRBV7-3, the J gene TRBJ2-1; no reliable D call. V lost 5 bases and J 8 bases, leaving 13 bases between the germline ends. The germline CDR1 and CDR2 sequences are SGHTA and FQGTGA. This CDR3 has 13 amino acids.

This clonotype has ten or more counts. CDR3 amino acids: CASSEGTGKDYGYTF. DNA of the CDR3: TGCGCCAGCAGCGAAGGGACAGGGAAGGACTATGGCTACACCTTC. The rearrangement links TRBV4-1 to TRBJ1-2; TRBD1 matches at 9 bases. This CDR3 contains 15 residues. Germline values: CDR1 MGHRA, CDR2 YSYEKL. V dropped 5 bases and J dropped 3; count of bases not matched to a gene: 7.

Ten or more counts support this clonotype. V gene TRBV6-5 combines with J gene TRBJ1-1, with D tentatively TRBD1 (6 bases). Germline assignment: CDR1 MNHEY and CDR2 SVGAGI. Trimming cost V 0 bases and J 5 bases, with 10 bases left between them. This CDR3 comprises 14 residues. The CDR3 spells CASSYSAQGTEAFF. CDR3 bases: TGTGCCAGCAGTTACTCGGCCCAGGGGACTGAAGCTTTCTTT.

V is TRBV3-1 and J is TRBJ2-1; D is uncertain. The V and J ends lost 1 base and 5 bases respectively, with 12 bases between them. The CDR3 is 15 amino acids. Per germline, CDR1 LGHDT and CDR2 YNNKEL (reference sequence). CDR3 sequence reads: CASSQARRLNNEQFF. The CDR3 DNA reads TGTGCCAGCAGCCAAGCCCGTCGTCTAAACAATGAGCAGTTCTTC.

The V gene is TRBV20-1, the J gene TRBJ2-7; D may be TRBD1 (6 bases). There are 13 residues in the CDR3. Germline CDR1 and CDR2: DFQATT and SNEGSKA (reference sequence). V was shortened by 5 bases and J by 0 bases, with 11 bases between the two germline ends. CDR3 loop: CSASRGSSYEQYV. Written as DNA, the CDR3 is TGCAGTGCTTCGAGGGGGAGCTCCTACGAGCAGTACGTC.

This clonotype has ten or more counts. The chain recombines TRBV9 with TRBJ2-2; TRBD1 matches 8 bases. The germline V gene has CDR1 SGDLS and CDR2 YYNGEE. V shed 3 bases and J 8 bases; nucleotides not matched to a gene: 15. CDR3 size: 17 residues. CDR3 region: CASSARWQGAGTGELFF. The CDR3 nucleotides read TGTGCCAGCAGCGCCCGATGGCAGGGGGCTGGAACTGGGGAGCTGTTTTTT.

This clonotype was counted between two and nine times. V and J are TRBV5-1 and TRBJ1-2; no definite D call. Germline CDR1 and CDR2: SGHRS and YFSETQ. This CDR3 spans 15 amino acids. The V end lost 0 bases, the J end lost 8 bases, and 17 bases lay between the germline ends. CDR3 sequence: CASSLGFGGMEGYTF. The CDR3 DNA reads as TGCGCCAGCAGCTTGGGGTTTGGAGGGATGGAGGGCTACACCTTC.

This clonotype was recorded at least ten times. J is TRBJ2-2 and V is TRBV7-9; 13 bases are a match to TRBD2. Germline values: CDR1 SEHNR, CDR2 FQNEAQ (reference sequence). The CDR3 contains 14 residues. V lost 8 bases to trimming and J lost 4 bases; unmatched junction nucleotides: 1. CDR3 residues: CASWTSGGTGELFF. The CDR3, as DNA: TGTGCCAGCTGGACTAGCGGGGGCACCGGGGAGCTGTTTTTT.

This clonotype was observed a few times. The chain recombines TRBV12-3 or TRBV12-4 with TRBJ2-7, with D perhaps TRBD1 (7 bases). The CDR3 runs 18 residues. Trimming left V 3 bases short and J 1 base short, with 22 bases between. The CDR3 region has the DNA TGTGCCAGCAGTTTCGGGCCTCAACAGGGGAGGAAGTCCTACGAGCAGTACTTC. Translated: CASSFGPQQGRKSYEQYF.

This clonotype has a count of ten or more. The genes are TRBV5-1 and TRBJ2-5; D is unresolved. The CDR3 length is 14 residues. Germline V gene data show CDR1 as SGHRS and CDR2 as YFSETQ. Deletions cut 0 bases from V and 0 bases from J, with 6 bases between. The CDR3 DNA sequence: TGCGCCAGCAGCTTGGTATGGGACCAAGAGACCCAGTACTTC. It translates to CASSLVWDQETQYF.

J is TRBJ1-1 and V is TRBV10-3, with 7 nucleotides matching TRBD1. In germline, CDR1 is ENHRY, CDR2 SYGVKD. J gave up 1 base and V 6 bases, and 8 bases lay outside the gene matches. The CDR3 covers 15 residues. CDR3 protein: CAIRNRGGENTEAFF. CDR3 nucleotides: TGTGCCATCAGGAACAGGGGAGGGGAGAACACTGAAGCTTTCTTT.

This clonotype occurred many times. The V gene is TRBV5-1, the J gene TRBJ1-1; tentatively, D is TRBD1 (5 bases). Germline V lookup: CDR1 SGHRS, CDR2 YFSETQ. Trimming pared 2 bases from V and 1 base from J, leaving 9 bases between. This CDR3 contains 14 residues. This CDR3 is CASSLRTQNTEAFF. DNA of the CDR3: TGCGCCAGCAGCTTACGGACACAGAACACTGAAGCTTTCTTT.

The CDR3 DNA sequence: TGTGCCAGTAGTATGAATTGGAACACAGATACGCAGTATTTT. It codes for CASSMNWNTDTQYF. This chain links TRBV19 with TRBJ2-3; D not resolved. The germline gives CDR1 LNHDA, CDR2 SQIVND (reference sequence). The CDR3 contains 14 residues. V lost 3 bases, J lost 2 bases, and 9 bases lay in between. Filled out from reference TRBV19 and TRBJ2-3, the complete variable domain reads DGGITQSPKYLFRKEGQNVTLSCEQNLNHDAMYWYRQDPGQGLRLIYYSQIVNDFQKGDIAEGYSVSREKKESFPLTVTSAQKNPTAFYLCASSMNWNTDTQYFGPGTRLTVL.

This clonotype was detected only once. One base away lies a much larger clone, so this may be a sequencing read error. V gene TRBV3-1 combines with J gene TRBJ2-3; the match to TRBD2 covers 11 bases. The CDR3 has 17 residues. Germline CDR1 LGHDT, CDR2 YNNKEL (reference sequence). CDR3 sequence: CACSLKGLAESTDTQYF. In DNA form, the CDR3 reads TGTGCCTGCAGTTTAAAGGGACTAGCGGAGAGCACAGATACGCAGTATTTT.

This clonotype was seen many times. The rearrangement links TRBV4-1 to TRBJ2-7; 12 nucleotides line up with TRBD2. The V and J ends lost 2 bases and 2 bases, in that order; junction bases with no gene match: 1. Germline V lookup: CDR1 MGHRA, CDR2 YSYEKL. The CDR3 is 15 amino acids. CDR3 residues: CASSQLAGGTYEQYV. In DNA, the CDR3 is TGCGCCAGCAGCCAACTAGCGGGGGGGACCTACGAGCAGTACGTC.

This clonotype has ten or more counts. This sequence joins TRBV29-1 and TRBJ2-1; 9 positions agree with TRBD2. This CDR3 contains 14 residues. V shed 3 bases and J 7 bases; nucleotides not matched to a gene: 7. Germline V gene lookup returns CDR1 SQVTM and CDR2 ANQGSEA. The CDR3 is CSVDSSGVYNEQFF. For the CDR3, the DNA is TGCAGCGTTGATTCTAGCGGGGTGTATAATGAGCAGTTCTTC.

The chain links TRBV10-3 to TRBJ2-2; D ambiguous. CDR1 is ENHRY, CDR2 SYGVKD, per germline. Trimming pared 0 bases from V and 4 bases from J, leaving 12 bases between. The CDR3 runs to 16 residues. The CDR3: CAISESKLSSTGELFF. The CDR3 DNA follows: TGTGCCATCAGTGAGTCGAAACTCTCCAGCACCGGGGAGCTGTTTTTT.

V gene TRBV9 combines with J gene TRBJ2-5; weak D call: TRBD1 (5 bases). The CDR3 totals 15 residues. CDR1 is SGDLS, CDR2 YYNGEE, per germline. Trimming took off 7 bases at V and 1 base at J, with 17 bases between the two ends. The CDR3 DNA is TGTGCCAGCTCTAACCAGGGTGGTCCCCAAGAGACCCAGTACTTC. Its protein product is CASSNQGGPQETQYF. The entire variable domain, with the rest obtained from reference TRBV9 and TRBJ2-5, is as follows: DSGVTQTPKHLITATGQRVTLRCSPRSGDLSVYWYQQSLDQGLQFLIQYYNGEERAKGNILERFSAQQFPDLHSELNLSSLELGDSALYFCASSNQGGPQETQYFGPGTRLLVL.

The V and J genes are TRBV10-3 and TRBJ2-7; D is perhaps TRBD1 (6 bases). This CDR3 spans 13 amino acids. Per germline, CDR1 ENHRY and CDR2 SYGVKD. V gave up 7 bases and J gave up 3 bases, with 13 bases separating them. The CDR3: CAIINRDNYEQYF. CDR3 nucleotide sequence: TGTGCCATCATCAACCGGGACAACTACGAGCAGTACTTC.

This clonotype was seen a handful of times. The chain joins TRBV12-5 to TRBJ2-7, with a weak D call TRBD1 (5 bases). The CDR3 sequence is 12 residues long. Trimming took off 7 bases at V and 4 bases at J, with 11 bases between the two ends. The V gene's germline CDR1 is LGHNT and CDR2 FRNRAP. This chain's CDR3 is CASALGVYEQYV. The CDR3 bases are TGTGCTAGTGCCCTAGGGGTTTACGAGCAGTACGTC.

The chain recombines TRBV7-2 with TRBJ1-2; 8 nucleotides match TRBD1. Trimming at V came to 8 bases and at J to 4 bases, leaving 15 bases not matched to a gene. The CDR3 sequence is 16 residues long. Germline V gives CDR1 SGHTA, CDR2 FQGNSA. The CDR3 loop is CASGRTGFNFFYGYTF. Written as DNA, the CDR3 is TGTGCCAGCGGCCGGACAGGGTTCAACTTTTTCTATGGCTACACCTTC.